This T cell receptor (beta chain) originates from a study of cytomegalovirus exposure and HLA in healthy donors. Study context: Findings of an earlier analysis included some 120 million unique TCR beta sequences from roughly 180 million T cells. Most genotyped donors, over 70% of 398, had Caucasian-associated genetic ancestry.

V was trimmed by 0 bases and J by 10 bases, leaving 13 bases between them. There are 14 residues in the CDR3. Looked up from germline, CDR1 is SGHNT and CDR2 is YYREEE (reference sequence). This PCR relied on a set of 60 Vbeta primers and 13 Jbeta primers. Sequencing was performed with immunoSEQ multiplex PCR; in TCRdb, only in-frame clones are kept and a portion is missing. This table holds under 200,000 clones, approximately 82% found once. This clone was counted a few times. This rearrangement joins TRBV5-4 to TRBJ1-4; a possible D gene is TRBD1 (6 bases). This clonotype was obtained from a male donor in good health and CMV-seropositive. The sample was PBMCs. Here the CDR3 reads CASSLGGAGGKLFF. DNA for the CDR3: TGTGCCAGCAGCTTGGGGGGGGCGGGAGGAAAACTGTTTTTT.